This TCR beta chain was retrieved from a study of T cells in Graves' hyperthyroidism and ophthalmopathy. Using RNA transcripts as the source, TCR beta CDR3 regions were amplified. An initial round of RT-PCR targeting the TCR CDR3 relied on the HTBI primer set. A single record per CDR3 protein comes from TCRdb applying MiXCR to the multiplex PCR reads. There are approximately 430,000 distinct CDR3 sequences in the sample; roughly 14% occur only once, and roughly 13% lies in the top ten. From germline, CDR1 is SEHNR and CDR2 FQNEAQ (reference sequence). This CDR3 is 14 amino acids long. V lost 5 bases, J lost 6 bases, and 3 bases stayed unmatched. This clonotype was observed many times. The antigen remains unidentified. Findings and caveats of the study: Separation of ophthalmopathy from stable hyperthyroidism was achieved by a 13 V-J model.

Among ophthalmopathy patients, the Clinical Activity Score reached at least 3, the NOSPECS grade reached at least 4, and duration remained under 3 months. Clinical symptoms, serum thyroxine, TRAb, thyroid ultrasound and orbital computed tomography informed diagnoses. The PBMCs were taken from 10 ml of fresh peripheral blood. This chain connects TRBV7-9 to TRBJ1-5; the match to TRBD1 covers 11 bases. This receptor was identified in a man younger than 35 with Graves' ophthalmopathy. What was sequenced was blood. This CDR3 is CASSTGTGGQPQHF. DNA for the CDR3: TGTGCCAGCAGCACCGGGACAGGGGGTCAGCCCCAGCATTTT.